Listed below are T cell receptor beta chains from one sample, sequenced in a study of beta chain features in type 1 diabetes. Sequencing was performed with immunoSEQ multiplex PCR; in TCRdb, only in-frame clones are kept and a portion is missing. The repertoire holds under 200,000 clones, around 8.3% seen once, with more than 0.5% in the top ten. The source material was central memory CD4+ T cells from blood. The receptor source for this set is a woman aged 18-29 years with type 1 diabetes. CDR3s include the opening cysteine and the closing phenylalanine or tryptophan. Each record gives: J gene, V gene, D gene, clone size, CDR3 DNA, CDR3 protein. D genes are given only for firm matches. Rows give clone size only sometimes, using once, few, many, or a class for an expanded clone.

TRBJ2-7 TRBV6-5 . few TGTGCCAGCAGTTACGATTGGGAGACTTACGAGCAGTACTTC CASSYDWETYEQYF
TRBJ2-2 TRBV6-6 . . TGTGCCAGCAGCGATCAAGGAGGGTCCTACACCGGGGAGCTGTTTTTT CASSDQGGSYTGELFF
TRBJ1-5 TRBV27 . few TGTGCCAGCAGTTTGAGGTACGGGCGGGTCGTTAAACAGCCCCAGCATTTT CASSLRYGRVVKQPQHF
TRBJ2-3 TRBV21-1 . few TGTGCCAGCAAGGGGCGGGAGAGGTGCACAGATACGCAGTATTTT CASKGRERCTDTQYF
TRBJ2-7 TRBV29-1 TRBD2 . TGCAGCGTTGCTAGGACTAGCGGGAGTATCTACGAGCAGTACTTC CSVARTSGSIYEQYF
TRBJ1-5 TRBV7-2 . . TGTGCCAGCAGCTTACAGGGTAGCAATCAGCCCCAGCATTTT CASSLQGSNQPQHF
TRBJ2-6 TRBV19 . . TGTGCCAGTATATCAGGAACCTCTCTGCGGGCCAACGTCCTGACTTTC CASISGTSLRANVLTF
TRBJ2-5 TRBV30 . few TGTGCCTGGAGTTTCGGACAACCGGCCCAAGAGACCCAGTACTTC CAWSFGQPAQETQYF
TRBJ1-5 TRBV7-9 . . TGTGCCAGCAGCTTAGCAGGGCAGGGACAGCCCCAGCATTTT CASSLAGQGQPQHF
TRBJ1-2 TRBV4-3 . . TGCGCCAGCAGCCAAGATCATCCCGGGGGAAGACAGCTTGGCTACACCTTC CASSQDHPGGRQLGYTF
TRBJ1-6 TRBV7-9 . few TGTGCCAGCAGCCCGGAGCAATATAATTCACCCCTCCACTTT CASSPEQYNSPLHF
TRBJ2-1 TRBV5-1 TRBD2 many TGCGCCAGCGGTGGACTAGTCAATGAGCAGTTCTTC CASGGLVNEQFF
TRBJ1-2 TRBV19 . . TGTGCCAGTAGGCTTGACAGGAACTATGGCTACACCTTC CASRLDRNYGYTF
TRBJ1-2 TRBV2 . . TGTGCCAGCAGTGAAACAGGGTATGGCTACACCTTC CASSETGYGYTF
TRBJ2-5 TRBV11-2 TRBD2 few TGTGCCAGCAGCTTATCTAGCGGGGGCCAAGAGACCCAGTACTTC CASSLSSGGQETQYF
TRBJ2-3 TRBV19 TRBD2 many TGTGCCAGTAGTAAGTGGAGCGGGAGGTTCGTGGATACGCAGTATTTT CASSKWSGRFVDTQYF
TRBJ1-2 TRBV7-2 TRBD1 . TGTGCCAGCAGCCGACAGGGACCCGGCTATGGCTACACCTTC CASSRQGPGYGYTF